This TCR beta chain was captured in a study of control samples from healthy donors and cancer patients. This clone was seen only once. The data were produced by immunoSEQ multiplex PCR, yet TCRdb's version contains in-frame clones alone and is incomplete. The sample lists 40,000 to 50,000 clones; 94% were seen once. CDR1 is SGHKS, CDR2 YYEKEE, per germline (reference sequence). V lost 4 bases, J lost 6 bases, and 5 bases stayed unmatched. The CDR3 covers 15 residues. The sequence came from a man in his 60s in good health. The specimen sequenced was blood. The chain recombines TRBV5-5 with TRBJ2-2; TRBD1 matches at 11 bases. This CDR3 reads CASSGWTGGSGELFF. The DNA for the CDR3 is TGTGCCAGCAGCGGGTGGACAGGGGGCTCCGGGGAGCTGTTTTTT.